The source of this T cell receptor beta chain is a study of blood T cell repertoires in COVID-19. V lost 2 bases to trimming and J lost 4 bases, with 15 bases between them. CDR3 length equals 15 residues. Germline V lookup: CDR1 MNHEY, CDR2 SMNVEV (reference sequence). Repertoires were generated with immunoSEQ multiplex PCR, while TCRdb's copy carries only in-frame clones and drops some. The sample consists of about 330,000 clones, 85% to 90% of them appearing once. The receptor was isolated from a woman aged 18-35 years who had recovered from COVID-19. Sequencing input: PBMCs or T cells enriched from blood (not recorded which). This chain joins TRBV27 and TRBJ2-7; TRBD2 is a possible D gene (6 bases). The CDR3 spells CASSLGVLGRYEQYF. CDR3 nucleotides: TGTGCCAGCAGTTTAGGGGTCTTGGGGAGGTACGAGCAGTACTTC.